This T cell receptor beta chain was sequenced during a study of blood T cell repertoires in COVID-19 (dated by TCRdb to about 2020). For the wider study: Collaborator samples came from the United States, Italy and Spain and covered acute and convalescent phases of COVID-19. The material from the prospective study consisted of cDNA or gDNA derived from T cells, B-cell-depleted T cells, or PBMCs. Subjects who had been exposed to COVID-19, were actively infected with it, or had recovered from it provided the deeply sampled blood TCRbeta repertoires that made up the dataset. A freely available public database, intended as a resource for researchers studying the immune response to SARS-CoV-2, is where the repertoires were released. Samples were obtained from the ongoing ImmuneRACE study (first 160 participants) and from roughly 1,300 subjects provided by 6 global collaborators. The sample metadata nearly always contained a de-identified subject ID, COVID-19 status, age in years and sex. Where available, HLA class I and class II types were taken from metadata supplied by the sample provider and were not determined by assay-based typing.

From the cysteine up to the phenylalanine, the CDR3 has a length of 12 residues. CDR3 DNA is the only sequence kept; it has 36 bases, read in frame from the first base. The V end loses 2 bases and the J end loses 1 base, and a stretch of 2 bases separates them. CDR1 and CDR2 are drawn from the germline V gene: SGHTA, FQGNSA. The collaborating institutions used their own protocols to collect whole blood in K2EDTA tubes. For TCRbeta analysis, collaborators shipped samples as frozen whole blood, isolated PBMCs, or DNA extracted from either of those sample types. TCRbeta CDR3 regions were amplified from genomic DNA using the immunoSEQ Assay, a bias-controlled multiplex PCR. The published analysis was carried out like this. Nucleated cell counts per sample were estimated from amplification of reference gene primers within the assay. Sequence reads were collapsed and filtered to measure the absolute abundance of every unique TCRbeta CDR3 rearrangement. For each sample, productive Simpson clonality was calculated by taking the square root of Simpson's diversity index across productive rearrangements. TCRdb holds this immuneACCESS table with in-frame rearrangements only. Some clones are missing; in checked studies, unresolved V genes explain under half, and the rest has no known cause. That table is the source of V, J and clone size, and D and trimming were worked out from the DNA. The sample records roughly 200,000 clones, approximately 85% of which are singletons. The biggest ten clones account for about 4.9% of the sample.

General conclusions and limits of the study: The amount of clinical and demographic metadata varied by source and participant and was provided uncurated.

On this clone itself: Its antigen target is currently unknown. Base qualities are not provided; no much larger clone lies one nucleotide away.

The receptor was isolated from a woman aged 80 or older with acute or convalescent COVID-19. The chain was built from TRBV7-2 and TRBJ2-5; the D gene is unclear. The sequenced sample was peripheral blood. The DNA sequence follows: TGTGCCAGCAGCTTACTCCAAGAGACCCAGTACTTC. Its amino acids are CASSLLQETQYF.